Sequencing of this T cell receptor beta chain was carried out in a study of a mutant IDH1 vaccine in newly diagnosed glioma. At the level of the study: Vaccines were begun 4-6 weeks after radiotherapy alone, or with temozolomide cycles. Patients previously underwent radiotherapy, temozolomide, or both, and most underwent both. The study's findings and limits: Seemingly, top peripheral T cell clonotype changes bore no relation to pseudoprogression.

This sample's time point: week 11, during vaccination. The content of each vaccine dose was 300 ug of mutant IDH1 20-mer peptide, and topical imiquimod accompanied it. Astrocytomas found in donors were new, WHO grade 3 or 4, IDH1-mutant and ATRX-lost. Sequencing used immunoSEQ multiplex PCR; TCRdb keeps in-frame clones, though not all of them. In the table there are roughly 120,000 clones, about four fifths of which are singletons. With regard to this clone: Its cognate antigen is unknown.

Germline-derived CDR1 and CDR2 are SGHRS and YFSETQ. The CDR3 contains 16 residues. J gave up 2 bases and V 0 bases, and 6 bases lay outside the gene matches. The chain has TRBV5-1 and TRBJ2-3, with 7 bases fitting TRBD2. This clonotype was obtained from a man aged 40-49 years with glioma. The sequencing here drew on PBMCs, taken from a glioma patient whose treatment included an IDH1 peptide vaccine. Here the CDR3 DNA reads TGCGCCAGCAGCTTGGCCCGGGGGGTCGCCACAGATACGCAGTATTTT. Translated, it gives CASSLARGVATDTQYF.